These T cell receptor beta chains were read from a single sample in a study of OX40 agonist ivuxolimab in advanced cancers. Produced via immunoSEQ multiplex PCR; TCRdb's table is partial and in-frame only. The sample holds about 76,000 clones; 65% to 90% are singletons and the top ten take roughly 0.61%. The sample here was CD4+ or CD8+ T cells sorted from blood, taken in a trial of the OX40 agonist ivuxolimab. The receptors were sampled from an adult with an advanced solid tumor such as melanoma, head and neck, liver or kidney cancer. Each CDR3 is given with its conserved first and last residue. Fields, in order: J gene, V gene, D gene, clone size, CDR3 DNA, CDR3 protein. D genes are given only for firm matches. Where a row states a size, it is once, few, many or the class of an expanded clone; other rows omit it.

>TRBJ1-5|TRBV4-3|TRBD1|NA
TGCGCCAGCAGCCAAGGACAGGGGGTGAGTCAGCCCCAGCATTTT
CASSQGQGVSQPQHF
>TRBJ2-1|TRBV4-2|TRBD2|NA
TGTGCCAGCAGCCAGGGGGCGGGGGGCAGCTCCTACAATGAGCAGTTCTTC
CASSQGAGGSSYNEQFF
>TRBJ1-2|TRBV7-8|NA|NA
TGTGCCAGCAGCTTAGAGGGCAGGGCGGGCTATGGCTACACCTTC
CASSLEGRAGYGYTF
>TRBJ2-5|TRBV9|TRBD1|NA
TGTGCCAGCAGCACCGGGACAGGGGCCCGGGAGACCCAGTACTTC
CASSTGTGARETQYF
>TRBJ2-4|TRBV29-1|NA|NA
TGCAGCGTTGAGTCGTCAGCCAAAAACATTCAGTACTTC
CSVESSAKNIQYF
>TRBJ1-1|TRBV7-9|NA|NA
TGTGCCAGCAGCTTAGCGCGAGTCAACGGGGACACTGAAGCTTTCTTT
CASSLARVNGDTEAFF
>TRBJ2-1|TRBV7-2|NA|NA
TGTGCCAGCAGTGTTATGGGCGGGGGCAGCTCCTACAATGAGCAGTTCTTC
CASSVMGGGSSYNEQFF
>TRBJ2-7|TRBV10-1|TRBD2|few
TGCGCCAGCAGCCACTGGGCGGGGGGTCCCTCCTACGAGCAGTACTTC
CASSHWAGGPSYEQYF
>TRBJ1-2|TRBV9|TRBD1|NA
TGTGCCAGCAGCGTTGGACAGGGGGCATATGGCTACACCTTC
CASSVGQGAYGYTF
>TRBJ2-1|TRBV25-1|TRBD1|NA
TGTGCCAGCGGATTGGCGGACAGGGTAAACAATGAGCAGTTCTTC
CASGLADRVNNEQFF
>TRBJ1-1|TRBV18|TRBD1|NA
TGTGCCAGCTCATCGGACAGGAGCACTGAAGCTTTCTTT
CASSSDRSTEAFF
>TRBJ1-1|TRBV7-3|NA|NA
TGTGCCAGCAGCTTATTGAGGGCCCCGAACACTGAAGCTTTCTTT
CASSLLRAPNTEAFF
>TRBJ1-2|TRBV7-2|NA|once
TGTGCCAGCAGCTTAGGCCAGGGGCCCGGATCCTATGGCTACACCTTC
CASSLGQGPGSYGYTF
>TRBJ1-5|TRBV19|NA|NA
TGTGCCAGTAGTCCGCCCCCGGGTAATCAGCCCCAGCATTTT
CASSPPPGNQPQHF
>TRBJ2-3|TRBV7-2|NA|NA
TGTGCCAGCAGGGGAGGGTTGACAGGACAGATAACGCAGTATTTT
CASRGGLTGQITQYF
>TRBJ1-5|TRBV13|NA|NA
TGTGCCAGCAGCTCCGCCGGACGGGGACAGCCCCAGCATTTT
CASSSAGRGQPQHF
>TRBJ1-5|TRBV10-2|NA|NA
TGCGCCAGCAGTAACGGACAGAGTGGGGAGCCCCAGCATTTT
CASSNGQSGEPQHF
>TRBJ1-2|TRBV6-5|NA|NA
TGTGCCAGCAGCGTTGGATATAGTAACTATGGCTACACCTTC
CASSVGYSNYGYTF
>TRBJ1-2|TRBV18|NA|NA
TGTGCCACCCAGGCCCCGGCCGGGGGAGGCTACACCTTC
CATQAPAGGGYTF
>TRBJ1-1|TRBV4-2|NA|NA
TGTGCCAGCAGCCAGCGGGCGGAGACAATGAACACTGAAGCTTTCTTT
CASSQRAETMNTEAFF
>TRBJ2-1|TRBV25-1|NA|NA
TGTGCCAGCAGTGACCCTCGGGGGGCCAATGAGCAGTTCTTC
CASSDPRGANEQFF
>TRBJ1-2|TRBV19|TRBD1|NA
TGTGCCAGTGGGGCGGGGACAGCTCCGGACTATGGCTACACCTTC
CASGAGTAPDYGYTF
>TRBJ2-3|TRBV19|NA|NA
TGTGCCAGTAGTATTTCATGGGGGACAGATACGCAGTATTTT
CASSISWGTDTQYF
>TRBJ1-1|TRBV9|NA|many
TGTGCCAGCAGCGAGGGGTCGGGCCTCCGCCCTGAAGCTTTCTTT
CASSEGSGLRPEAFF
>TRBJ1-2|TRBV5-1|NA|NA
TGCGCCAGCAGCCTCAATCTTCTCGGAGCTAACTATGGCTACACCTTC
CASSLNLLGANYGYTF
>TRBJ2-5|TRBV7-2|NA|NA
TGTGCCAGCAGCTTAGTGGTCGGAGAGACCCAGTACTTC
CASSLVVGETQYF
>TRBJ2-4|TRBV7-9|NA|NA
TGTGCCAGCAGCTCCGGGAATCTAGCCAAAAACATTCAGTACTTC
CASSSGNLAKNIQYF
>TRBJ2-5|TRBV18|NA|NA
TGTGCCAGCTCACCAGGGGCAAGTGGGACCCAGTACTTC
CASSPGASGTQYF
>TRBJ2-2|TRBV7-6|TRBD2|NA
TGTGCCAGCAGCGCTAGGACTAGTCAGACCGGGGAGCTGTTTTTT
CASSARTSQTGELFF
>TRBJ2-3|TRBV7-6|TRBD2|NA
TGTGCCAGCAGCAAAGGTGGCGGGGGGTTGACAGATACGCAGTATTTT
CASSKGGGGLTDTQYF
>TRBJ2-1|TRBV7-9|NA|NA
TGTGCCAGCAGCTTATCGAATGAGCAGTTCTTC
CASSLSNEQFF
>TRBJ1-5|TRBV5-6|NA|NA
TGTGCCAGCAGCTTGGAGCGGAGCAATCAGCCCCAGCATTTT
CASSLERSNQPQHF
>TRBJ1-4|TRBV10-3|NA|NA
TGTGCCATCAGTGCAGGGTCAGATGAAAAACTGTTTTTT
CAISAGSDEKLFF
>TRBJ2-1|TRBV4-3|NA|few
TGCGCCAGCAGCCGGACAACAGGTAACAATGAGCAGTTCTTC
CASSRTTGNNEQFF
>TRBJ2-3|TRBV10-3|TRBD2|NA
TGTGCCATCAGCCCCAAGACCGGGATAGCGGGGGGGGCAGATACGCAGTATTTT
CAISPKTGIAGGADTQYF
>TRBJ1-1|TRBV11-3|NA|NA
TGTGCCAGCAGCCCTGGGACCGATAGAATAGCTTTCTTT
CASSPGTDRIAFF
>TRBJ2-4|TRBV11-2|NA|NA
TGTGCCAGCAGCTTAGACCGACAGGCAATAGCCAAAAACATTCAGTACTTC
CASSLDRQAIAKNIQYF
>TRBJ2-7|TRBV10-3|TRBD2|NA
TGTGCCATCAGGCCGGGACTAGCGGCATACGAGCAGTACTTC
CAIRPGLAAYEQYF
>TRBJ1-1|TRBV19|NA|NA
TGTGCCAGTAAGGTGGGACAGAACACTGAAGCTTTCTTT
CASKVGQNTEAFF
>TRBJ1-2|TRBV6-5|NA|NA
TGTGCCAGCATGGGACACCAGTCTAACTATGGCTACACCTTC
CASMGHQSNYGYTF
>TRBJ2-5|TRBV6-5|NA|NA
TGTGCCAGCAGTTTAAACTACCAAGAGACCCAGTACTTC
CASSLNYQETQYF
>TRBJ1-1|TRBV21-1|NA|NA
TGTGCCAGCAGCGGAACGACAGGGAATAGAATGAACACTGAAGCTTTCTTT
CASSGTTGNRMNTEAFF
>TRBJ2-4|TRBV5-4|TRBD1|NA
TGTGCCAGCAGCTTTCCGGGACAGGGGAACATTCAGTACTTC
CASSFPGQGNIQYF
>TRBJ1-3|TRBV4-1|NA|NA
TGCGCCAGCAGCCAACATCCGGGGGCCGGAAACACCATATATTTT
CASSQHPGAGNTIYF